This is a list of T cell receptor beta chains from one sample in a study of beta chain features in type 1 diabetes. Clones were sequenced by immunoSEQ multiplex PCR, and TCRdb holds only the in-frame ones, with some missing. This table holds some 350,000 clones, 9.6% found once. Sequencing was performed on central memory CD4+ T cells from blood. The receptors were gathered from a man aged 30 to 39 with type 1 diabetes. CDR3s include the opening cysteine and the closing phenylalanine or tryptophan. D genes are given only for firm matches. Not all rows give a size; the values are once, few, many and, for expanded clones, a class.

CASSMIVTSAYNEQFF	TGTGCCAGTAGTATGATTGTGACTAGCGCCTACAATGAGCAGTTCTTC	TRBD2	TRBJ2-1	TRBV19	few
CASSSPGQGIQYF	TGTGCCAGCAGCTCCCCGGGACAGGGGATCCAGTACTTC	TRBD1	TRBJ2-7	TRBV7-6	NA
CASSTPGTNGYTF	TGTGCCAGCAGTACCCCCGGGACAAATGGCTACACCTTC	NA	TRBJ1-2	TRBV25-1	NA
CASSLAWGSSGNTIYF	TGTGCCAGCAGCTTAGCGTGGGGTAGCTCTGGAAACACCATATATTTT	NA	TRBJ1-3	TRBV7-2	once
CASSDTPNPLAGGPISSTDTQYF	TGTGCCAGCAGTGACACCCCTAATCCGTTAGCGGGAGGGCCTATTAGCAGCACAGATACGCAGTATTTT	TRBD2	TRBJ2-3	TRBV2	few
CAWSGGGGVVTQYF	TGTGCCTGGAGTGGAGGGGGGGGAGTCGTGACCCAGTACTTC	NA	TRBJ2-5	TRBV30	NA
CASSLGGDNEQFF	TGCGCCAGCAGCTTAGGCGGCGACAATGAGCAGTTCTTC	NA	TRBJ2-1	TRBV5-1	NA
CAGSEGRETQYF	TGTGCCGGGTCGGAGGGCCGAGAGACCCAGTACTTC	NA	TRBJ2-5	TRBV6-1	NA
CASSPSSGNNEQFF	TGTGCCAGCTCACCATCCTCCGGAAACAATGAGCAGTTCTTC	NA	TRBJ2-1	TRBV18	few
CSVEMAGRNEQFF	TGCAGCGTTGAGATGGCGGGTCGTAATGAGCAGTTCTTC	NA	TRBJ2-1	TRBV29-1	many
CASTPTSGTDTQYF	TGTGCCAGCACTCCGACTAGCGGCACAGATACGCAGTATTTT	TRBD2	TRBJ2-3	TRBV6-6	few
CASSSLWGDEQFF	TGTGCCAGCAGCTCCTTGTGGGGCGATGAGCAGTTCTTC	NA	TRBJ2-1	TRBV28	few
CSVAGQGFYEQYF	TGCAGCGTTGCGGGACAGGGATTCTACGAGCAGTACTTC	TRBD1	TRBJ2-7	TRBV29-1	NA
CASSVDTIGEQFF	TGTGCCAGCAGCGTCGACACGATCGGGGAGCAGTTCTTC	NA	TRBJ2-1	TRBV2	NA
CASSLDGVGLFF	TGTGCCAGCAGCTTAGACGGTGTAGGGCTGTTTTTT	NA	TRBJ2-2	TRBV11-3	few
CASSLLAGVNTGELFF	TGTGCCAGCAGCTTACTAGCGGGAGTGAACACCGGGGAGCTGTTTTTT	TRBD2	TRBJ2-2	TRBV7-2	few